The entry that follows covers one T cell receptor beta chain sequence. This sample was included in a study of blood T cell repertoires in COVID-19. Assay used: immunoSEQ multiplex PCR; TCRdb lists only in-frame clones, some missing. The data hold approximately 90,000 clones, with about nine tenths observed a single time. The specimen was peripheral blood. The clonotype was recovered from a man aged 60 to 75 with COVID-19, enrolled during active disease.

CDR3 region: CASSPSLGAGGRDEQFF. The CDR3 nucleotides are TGTGCCAGCAGTCCCTCCCTGGGCGCGGGAGGAAGAGATGAGCAGTTCTTC. The chain joins TRBV6-6 to TRBJ2-1, with 8 bases identical to TRBD2. The V gene's germline CDR1 is MNHNY and CDR2 SVGAGI (reference sequence). The ends lost 5 bases at V and 8 bases at J; junction bases unmatched: 17. The CDR3 totals 17 residues.